The T cell receptor (beta chain) under discussion was sequenced for a study of blood T cell repertoires in COVID-19. Study overall: T cells, B-cell-depleted T cells, or PBMCs provided the cDNA or gDNA that served as material.

Under the authors' procedure: Reference gene primer amplification gave estimated nucleated cell counts. TCRdb keeps only in-frame clones here, not all; method: immunoSEQ multiplex PCR. For V, J and clone size, that table is used; D and trimming come from the DNA. The sample carries about 280,000 clones, approximately 89% recorded once. Participants were aged roughly 18 to 89 years from approximately 24 US areas. Cohort 3 donors counted as recovered after two negative PCRs, clearance, or resolved symptoms. Looked up from germline, CDR1 is SGHRS and CDR2 is YFSETQ. With 4 bases clipped from V and 6 bases from J, the junction kept 8 bases outside the gene matches. The CDR3 spans 15 residues.

This TCR derives from a woman aged 60-75 years who had recovered from COVID-19. This rearrangement joins TRBV5-1 to TRBJ1-4; 8 bases agree with TRBD1. Sequencing was done on a sample of PBMCs or T cells enriched from blood (not recorded which). The CDR3 here is CASSGTGTGDEKLFF. CDR3 in DNA: TGCGCCAGCAGCGGCACCGGGACAGGAGATGAAAAACTGTTTTTT.